Each of the 21 T cell receptor beta chains below was sequenced from the same sample in a study of T cells expressing NK-cell markers (TCRdb year 2020). Library generation was performed with 5' RACE. Sequenced on an Illumina HiSeq 2000. Based on TCRdb reprocessing of the reads, there is one entry per CDR3 protein sequence, and DNA is missing. The table for this sample records 400,000 to 450,000 distinct CDR3 sequences. The ten largest clones add up to about 7.3% of the sample. Sequenced material: blood T cells: a sorted CD56 or NKG2C T cell subset, CD4+ or CD8+ T cells, or bulk PBMC T cells (not recorded which). The receptors were gathered from a woman between 18 and 70 years old in good health.

The chain recombines TRBV30 with TRBJ1-2; the TCRdb call, TRBD1, lacks DNA for checking. Germline V gene lookup returns CDR1 GTSNPN and CDR2 SVGIG (reference sequence). The CDR3 runs 14 residues. CDR3 protein: CAWTRGTADYGYTF.

The chain combines TRBV27 with TRBJ2-7; TCRdb indicates TRBD2, and absent DNA this call remains unverified. The CDR3 length is 16 residues. Germline V gene data show CDR1 as MNHEY and CDR2 as SMNVEV (reference sequence). Here the CDR3 reads CASSLAMGRAGYEQYF.

The J gene is TRBJ2-3, the V gene TRBV12-3 or TRBV12-4. CDR3 length: 13 amino acids. This CDR3 is CASSLHGTDTQYF.

The chain uses TRBV4-3 and TRBJ2-5; TCRdb calls TRBD2, which cannot be checked without DNA. Germline loops: CDR1 LGHNA, CDR2 YSLEER. There are 16 residues in the CDR3. CDR3 residues: CASSQVPSSGAATQYF.

The chain employs TRBV12-3 or TRBV12-4 and TRBJ2-7; there is no DNA to check the TCRdb D call of TRBD1. This CDR3 is built from 15 residues. This CDR3 reads CASSQTAGYGYEQYF.

The V and J genes are TRBV4-3 and TRBJ1-6. This CDR3 is built from 13 residues. The V gene's germline CDR1 is LGHNA and CDR2 YSLEER. The CDR3 region is CASSQYSNSPLHF.

The V gene is TRBV9, the J gene TRBJ2-5; TCRdb returns TRBD1, unconfirmable since there is no DNA. Germline values: CDR1 SGDLS, CDR2 YYNGEE. The CDR3 totals 15 residues. This CDR3 is CASSVDGAYQETQYF.

This chain uses TRBV12-3 or TRBV12-4 with TRBJ1-1; TCRdb proposes TRBD1, but this gene call is untestable without DNA. The CDR3 totals 15 residues. The CDR3 here is CASSFQTALNTEAFF.

J is TRBJ2-5 and V is TRBV20-1; TCRdb gives TRBD1 as the D gene, but with no DNA this cannot be confirmed. Looked up from germline, CDR1 is DFQATT and CDR2 is SNEGSKA (reference sequence). This CDR3 comprises 14 residues. The CDR3 region is CSAQPGGVAETQYF.

V gene TRBV28 combines with J gene TRBJ2-3. Germline CDR1 reads MDHEN; CDR2 reads SYDVKM. CDR3 length equals 11 residues. CDR3 protein: CASSFWDTQYF.

This rearrangement joins TRBV7-2 to TRBJ1-2; checking the TCRdb D call of TRBD1 is not possible without DNA. The length of the CDR3 is 13 residues. Germline-derived CDR1 and CDR2 are SGHTA and FQGNSA. CDR3 sequence: CASSENGGYGYTF.

This sequence joins TRBV27 and TRBJ2-7; TCRdb picks TRBD1, but there is no DNA to check that call. CDR1 is MNHEY, CDR2 SMNVEV, per germline (reference sequence). The CDR3 sequence is 13 residues long. This CDR3 reads CASGHPGPYEQYF.

The chain carries TRBV9 and TRBJ1-6; the TCRdb call, TRBD1, lacks DNA for checking. The CDR3 sequence is 15 residues long. Germline V lookup: CDR1 SGDLS, CDR2 YYNGEE. CDR3: CASSVQQGGYSPLHF.

The genes are TRBV12-5 and TRBJ1-4; TCRdb proposes TRBD1, but this gene call is untestable without DNA. This CDR3 is built from 15 residues. The germline CDR1 and CDR2 sequences are LGHNT and FRNRAP. The CDR3 loop is CASGSLGTPNEKLFF.

This chain connects TRBV3-1 to TRBJ2-1; TCRdb gives TRBD2 as the D gene, but with no DNA this cannot be confirmed. This CDR3 has 17 amino acids. Looked up from germline, CDR1 is LGHDT and CDR2 is YNNKEL (reference sequence). The CDR3 spells CASSPGLAGVRYNEQFF.

The rearrangement links TRBV7-9 to TRBJ2-1; there is no DNA to check the TCRdb D call of TRBD1. The CDR3 is 17 residues long. Looked up from germline, CDR1 is SEHNR and CDR2 is FQNEAQ (reference sequence). CDR3 region: CASSGRGGLVAYNEQFF.

This chain connects TRBV3-1 to TRBJ2-3; the D call of TRBD1 rests on TCRdb alone, since no DNA is present to check it. Germline loops: CDR1 LGHDT, CDR2 YNNKEL (reference sequence). The CDR3 length is 17 residues. CDR3 sequence reads: CASSQHRQGVGTDTQYF.

This rearrangement joins TRBV5-1 to TRBJ2-2; the TCRdb D gene call, TRBD1, has no DNA to confirm it. Germline CDR1 and CDR2: SGHRS and YFSETQ. The CDR3 totals 15 residues. The CDR3 loop reads CASSSRDRGTGELFF.

The chain has TRBV5-6 and TRBJ2-3; TCRdb names TRBD2, which stays unverified in the absence of DNA. Germline values: CDR1 SGHDT, CDR2 YYEEEE. CDR3 length: 13 residues. The CDR3 spells CASSLAFEGTQYF.

The genes are TRBV4-1 and TRBJ2-2; TCRdb proposes TRBD1, but this gene call is untestable without DNA. Looked up from germline, CDR1 is MGHRA and CDR2 is YSYEKL. CDR3 length equals 15 residues. The CDR3 sequence: CASSQVGTSTGELFF.

The CDR3 protein is CATSRARLAGGVGGEQFF. The chain couples TRBV15 to TRBJ2-1; there is no DNA to check the TCRdb D call of TRBD2. The V gene's germline CDR1 is LNHNV and CDR2 YYDKDF (reference sequence). The CDR3 totals 18 residues. The whole variable domain, remainder taken from reference TRBV15 and TRBJ2-1, is DAMVIQNPRYQVTQFGKPVTLSCSQTLNHNVMYWYQQKSSQAPKLLFHYYDKDFNNEADTPDNFQSRRPNTSFCFLDIRSPGLGDTAMYLCATSRARLAGGVGGEQFFGPGTRLTVL.